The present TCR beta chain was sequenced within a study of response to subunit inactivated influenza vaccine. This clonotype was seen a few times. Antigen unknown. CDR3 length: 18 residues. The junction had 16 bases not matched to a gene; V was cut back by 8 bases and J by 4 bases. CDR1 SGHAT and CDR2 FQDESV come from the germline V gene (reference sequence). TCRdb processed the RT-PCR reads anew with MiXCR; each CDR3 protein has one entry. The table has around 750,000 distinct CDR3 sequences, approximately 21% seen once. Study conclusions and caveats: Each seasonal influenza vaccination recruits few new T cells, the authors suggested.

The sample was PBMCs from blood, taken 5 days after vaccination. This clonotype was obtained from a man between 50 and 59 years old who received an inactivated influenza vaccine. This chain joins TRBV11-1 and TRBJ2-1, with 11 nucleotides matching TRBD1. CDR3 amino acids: CASPQPPTGTGGYNEQFF. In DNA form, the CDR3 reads TGTGCCAGCCCCCAACCACCCACCGGGACAGGGGGATACAATGAGCAGTTCTTC.